The present TCR beta chain was sequenced within a study of shared clonotypes between healthy human individuals. CDR3 length equals 15 residues. The V gene end was trimmed by 4 bases and the J gene end by 8 bases; junction bases not matched to a gene: 7. The V gene's germline CDR1 is SGHNT and CDR2 YYREEE (reference sequence). Produced via immunoSEQ multiplex PCR; TCRdb's table is partial and in-frame only. The repertoire has roughly 1 million clones, around 78% of them found once; the top ten carry more than 0.5%. Healthy adults negative for HIV, lacking recent acute infections or vaccinations, served as donors. The authors divided CD4+ cells into CD45RA+ naive and CD45RA-negative memory subsets.

This chain joins TRBV5-4 and TRBJ2-1; 12 bases are a match to TRBD2. This clonotype was sampled from a man aged 18 to 35 in good health. Some clones in this sample may be carry-over from other donors' samples. Sequencing input: memory CD4+ T cells from PBMCs. The sample's subset: CD45RA-negative fraction. Written as DNA, the CDR3 is TGTGCCAGCAGCGACGGGACTAGCGGGCGCGATGAGCAGTTCTTC. Protein: CASSDGTSGRDEQFF. Combining the CDR3 with reference TRBV5-4 and TRBJ2-1 gives the whole variable domain ETGVTQSPTHLIKTRGQQVTLRCSSQSGHNTVSWYQQALGQGPQFIFQYYREEENGRGNFPPRFSGLQFPNYSSELNVNALELDDSALYLCASSDGTSGRDEQFFGPGTRLTVL.